This T cell receptor beta chain was sequenced for a study of T cells in Graves' hyperthyroidism and ophthalmopathy. Newly diagnosed hyperthyroidism, duration under 2 months, in patients aged 18 to 65. Clinical symptoms, serum thyroxine and TRAb, thyroid ultrasound and orbital computed tomography together formed the diagnostic basis. Note on this clonotype: Its antigen remains unidentified. A junction end diverges from the germline sequence, so it may reflect a read error.

Amplified TCR beta CDR3 regions derived from RNA transcripts. HTBI primers drove first-round RT-PCR of the TCR CDR3. Each CDR3 protein is one row after TCRdb ran MiXCR on the multiplex PCR reads. Here the sample spans nearly 750,000 distinct CDR3 sequences, 35% being singletons. Overall study results and limits: The blood repertoire included most of the expanded thyroid clonotypes above 0.001. Through a model of 13 V-J features, ophthalmopathy was separated from stable hyperthyroidism.

The CDR3 is 12 amino acids. The TCR comes from a woman between 40 and 50 years old with Graves' hyperthyroidism. This chain uses TRBV12-3 or TRBV12-4 with TRBJ1-1; 8 bases fit TRBD1. The specimen sequenced was blood. DNA of the CDR3: TGTGACAGCAGAACAGGGGGCACTGAAGCTTTCTTT. Residues: CDSRTGGTEAFF.